This is a list of T cell receptor beta chains from one sample in a study of monozygotic twins with cystic fibrosis. Method: immunoSEQ multiplex PCR; TCRdb's copy keeps in-frame clones and lacks some. The profile shows about 15,000 clones, roughly 98% of them singletons. Specimen: blood. The receptors shown here come from a girl aged 2 to 10 with cystic fibrosis. The CDR3 runs from the conserved cysteine through the conserved F or W. Each record gives: clone size, D gene, J gene, V gene, CDR3 DNA, CDR3 protein. D genes are given only for firm matches. The size of a clone is reported for some rows only, either as once, few or many, or as a class for expanded clones.

clone size: NA; D gene: TRBD2; J gene: TRBJ2-2; V gene: TRBV9; CDR3 DNA: TGTGCCAGCAGCGTCGGTTTGTCTAGCGGGAAGGGGGAGCTGTTTTTT; CDR3 protein: CASSVGLSSGKGELFF
clone size: NA; D gene: TRBD1; J gene: TRBJ1-3; V gene: TRBV19; CDR3 DNA: TGTGCCAGTAGTAACAGGGGTTTTGGAAACACCATATATTTT; CDR3 protein: CASSNRGFGNTIYF
clone size: NA; D gene: NA; J gene: TRBJ2-1; V gene: TRBV25-1; CDR3 DNA: TGTGCCAGCAGTGAGACAGCGCCCTACAATGAGCAGTTCTTC; CDR3 protein: CASSETAPYNEQFF
clone size: NA; D gene: NA; J gene: TRBJ1-1; V gene: TRBV6-5; CDR3 DNA: TGTGCCAGCAGTCCAAGTGGGGGCCTCACTGAAGCTTTCTTT; CDR3 protein: CASSPSGGLTEAFF
clone size: NA; D gene: NA; J gene: TRBJ2-2; V gene: TRBV14; CDR3 DNA: TGTGCCAGCAGCCAAGGGGGCCTTAACACCGGGGAGCTGTTTTTT; CDR3 protein: CASSQGGLNTGELFF
clone size: NA; D gene: NA; J gene: TRBJ2-7; V gene: TRBV5-5; CDR3 DNA: TGTGCCAGCAGCTTGCCGGGAGTTTTTTCCTACGAGCAGTACTTC; CDR3 protein: CASSLPGVFSYEQYF
clone size: NA; D gene: NA; J gene: TRBJ2-3; V gene: TRBV29-1; CDR3 DNA: TGCAGCGTTCACGAGGGGAGTACTAGCACAGATACGCAGTATTTT; CDR3 protein: CSVHEGSTSTDTQYF
clone size: NA; D gene: TRBD2; J gene: TRBJ2-3; V gene: TRBV10-2; CDR3 DNA: TGCGCCAGCGGGGGGACTAGCGGGAGTGGCACAGATACGCAGTATTTT; CDR3 protein: CASGGTSGSGTDTQYF
clone size: NA; D gene: NA; J gene: TRBJ2-7; V gene: TRBV2; CDR3 DNA: TGTGCCAGCAACGACGTCCGTTCCTCCTACGAGCAGTACTTC; CDR3 protein: CASNDVRSSYEQYF
clone size: NA; D gene: NA; J gene: TRBJ1-1; V gene: TRBV30; CDR3 DNA: TGTGCCTGGATTAAATCGGGTTTACCCGGAAACACTGAAGCTTTCTTT; CDR3 protein: CAWIKSGLPGNTEAFF
clone size: NA; D gene: NA; J gene: TRBJ1-2; V gene: TRBV2; CDR3 DNA: TGTGCCAGCAGTGAAGCGAGTCAGGGGCCCCACTATGGCTACACCTTC; CDR3 protein: CASSEASQGPHYGYTF
clone size: NA; D gene: NA; J gene: TRBJ2-2; V gene: TRBV12-5; CDR3 DNA: TGTGCTAGTGGTAAGGGGATCACCGGGGAGCTGTTTTTT; CDR3 protein: CASGKGITGELFF
clone size: once; D gene: TRBD1; J gene: TRBJ2-7; V gene: TRBV5-1; CDR3 DNA: TGCGCCAGCAGCTTCCGGGACAGCCCCTACGAGCAGTACTTC; CDR3 protein: CASSFRDSPYEQYF
clone size: NA; D gene: NA; J gene: TRBJ1-2; V gene: TRBV5-6; CDR3 DNA: TGTGCCAGCAGCCCTTTTGGGGTGTATGGCTACACCTTC; CDR3 protein: CASSPFGVYGYTF
clone size: NA; D gene: NA; J gene: TRBJ1-4; V gene: TRBV10-3; CDR3 DNA: TGTGCCATCAGTGACGGGCAGGGTGGGGAAAAACTGTTTTTT; CDR3 protein: CAISDGQGGEKLFF
clone size: few; D gene: NA; J gene: TRBJ1-2; V gene: TRBV2; CDR3 DNA: TGTGCCAGCAAGGCCGGTCCCTATGGCTACACCTTC; CDR3 protein: CASKAGPYGYTF